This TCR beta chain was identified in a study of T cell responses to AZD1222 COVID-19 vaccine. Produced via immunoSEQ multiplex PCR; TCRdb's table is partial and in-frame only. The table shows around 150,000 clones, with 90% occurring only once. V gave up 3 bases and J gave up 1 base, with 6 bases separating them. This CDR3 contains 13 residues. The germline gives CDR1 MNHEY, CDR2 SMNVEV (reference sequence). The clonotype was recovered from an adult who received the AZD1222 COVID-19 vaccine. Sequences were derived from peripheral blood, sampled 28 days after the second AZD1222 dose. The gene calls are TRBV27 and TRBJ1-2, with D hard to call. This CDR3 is CASSFSGNYGYTF. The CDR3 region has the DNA TGTGCCAGCAGTTTTTCGGGTAACTATGGCTACACCTTC.